This is a list of T cell receptor beta chains from one sample in a study of blood T cell repertoires in COVID-19. This table comes from immunoSEQ multiplex PCR, and its TCRdb copy is limited to in-frame clones, with some not included. The data contain approximately 240,000 clones, around 83% of them seen just once; the ten biggest clones take up roughly 1.4%. Sample: peripheral blood. These receptors were taken from a middle-aged woman who had recovered from COVID-19. Both conserved end residues are part of each CDR3. D genes are given only for firm matches. Rows give clone size only sometimes, using once, few, many, or a class for an expanded clone.

cdr3_length: 13; clone_size: -; v_call: TRBV12-3/TRBV12-4; j_call: TRBJ1-5; d_call: -; cdr3_nt: TGTGCCAGCAGAGGACTGATGAATCAGCCCCAGCATTTT; cdr3_aa: CASRGLMNQPQHF
cdr3_length: 12; clone_size: -; v_call: TRBV28; j_call: TRBJ1-4; d_call: -; cdr3_nt: TGTGCCAGCAGTTCGGTTGTTGAAAAACTGTTTTTT; cdr3_aa: CASSSVVEKLFF
cdr3_length: 15; clone_size: -; v_call: TRBV28; j_call: TRBJ2-3; d_call: TRBD1; cdr3_nt: TGTGCCAGCAGTATGACGACAGGGGGTACAGATACGCAGTATTTT; cdr3_aa: CASSMTTGGTDTQYF
cdr3_length: 16; clone_size: -; v_call: TRBV6-2/TRBV6-3; j_call: TRBJ1-1; d_call: -; cdr3_nt: TGTGCCAGCAGCCACTCGGGGATATTTATAACGACTGAAGCTTTCTTT; cdr3_aa: CASSHSGIFITTEAFF
cdr3_length: 15; clone_size: -; v_call: TRBV9; j_call: TRBJ2-3; d_call: -; cdr3_nt: TGTGCCAGCAGCGTAGGTTACAGCTCCACAGATACGCAGTATTTT; cdr3_aa: CASSVGYSSTDTQYF
cdr3_length: 15; clone_size: -; v_call: TRBV6-2/TRBV6-3; j_call: TRBJ1-2; d_call: -; cdr3_nt: TGTGCCAGCAGCCCCGCGGACACCCAAACGGGTGGCTACACCTTC; cdr3_aa: CASSPADTQTGGYTF
cdr3_length: 13; clone_size: once; v_call: TRBV9; j_call: TRBJ2-1; d_call: -; cdr3_nt: TGTGCCAGCAGCGCAACTAGTATGCATGAGCAGTTCTTC; cdr3_aa: CASSATSMHEQFF
cdr3_length: 13; clone_size: -; v_call: TRBV3-1/TRBV3-2; j_call: TRBJ1-2; d_call: -; cdr3_nt: TGTGCCAGCAGCCCGTCCGAACTCTATGGCTACACCTTC; cdr3_aa: CASSPSELYGYTF
cdr3_length: 16; clone_size: -; v_call: TRBV6-2/TRBV6-3; j_call: TRBJ1-1; d_call: -; cdr3_nt: TGTGCCAGCAGCCCTCCGGACCGGCGGGTGAACACTGAAGCTTTCTTT; cdr3_aa: CASSPPDRRVNTEAFF
cdr3_length: 16; clone_size: -; v_call: TRBV7-2; j_call: TRBJ2-7; d_call: TRBD2; cdr3_nt: TGTGCCAGCAGCTTATTTGGGGGGGGTGTAGTCTACGAGCAGTACTTC; cdr3_aa: CASSLFGGGVVYEQYF
cdr3_length: 14; clone_size: -; v_call: TRBV11-2; j_call: TRBJ1-6; d_call: -; cdr3_nt: TGTGCCAGCAGTAACAGGGTTCCCAATTCACCCCTCCACTTT; cdr3_aa: CASSNRVPNSPLHF
cdr3_length: 15; clone_size: -; v_call: TRBV28; j_call: TRBJ1-4; d_call: TRBD1; cdr3_nt: TGTGCCAGCAGCCCGGGACAGGCCTATAATGAAAAACTGTTTTTT; cdr3_aa: CASSPGQAYNEKLFF
cdr3_length: 15; clone_size: -; v_call: TRBV5-4; j_call: TRBJ1-1; d_call: -; cdr3_nt: TGTGCCAGCACCGACCCTGGCCAATCGGGCACTGAAGCTTTCTTT; cdr3_aa: CASTDPGQSGTEAFF
cdr3_length: 14; clone_size: -; v_call: TRBV18; j_call: TRBJ2-7; d_call: -; cdr3_nt: TGTGCCAGCTCACCTCAAACACAGGATGCCGAGCAGTACTTC; cdr3_aa: CASSPQTQDAEQYF
cdr3_length: 19; clone_size: -; v_call: TRBV14; j_call: TRBJ1-2; d_call: TRBD1; cdr3_nt: TGTGCCAGCAGCCAAGAAGGAATCTTTCGGAGGGGGCGCGACTATGGCTACACCTTC; cdr3_aa: CASSQEGIFRRGRDYGYTF
cdr3_length: 12; clone_size: -; v_call: TRBV20-1; j_call: TRBJ2-1; d_call: -; cdr3_nt: TGCAGTGCCAGTATTAATCCGGATGAGCAGTTCTTC; cdr3_aa: CSASINPDEQFF
cdr3_length: 13; clone_size: -; v_call: TRBV5-4; j_call: TRBJ2-1; d_call: TRBD1; cdr3_nt: TGTGCCAGCAGCGACCACGACAGGGTTGAGCAGTTCTTC; cdr3_aa: CASSDHDRVEQFF
cdr3_length: 15; clone_size: once; v_call: TRBV19; j_call: TRBJ1-6; d_call: TRBD1; cdr3_nt: TGTGCCAGTAGTATAACACAGGGGCACAATTCACCCCTCCACTTT; cdr3_aa: CASSITQGHNSPLHF
cdr3_length: 17; clone_size: -; v_call: TRBV5-4; j_call: TRBJ2-7; d_call: TRBD1; cdr3_nt: TGTGCCAGCAGCTTGGGGGCTTTTCGAGACAGGGGGGACGAGCAGTACTTC; cdr3_aa: CASSLGAFRDRGDEQYF
cdr3_length: 16; clone_size: few; v_call: TRBV6-4; j_call: TRBJ2-1; d_call: TRBD2; cdr3_nt: TGTGCCAGCAGTGACTCGGCGGGGGAAAATTACAATGAGCAGTTCTTC; cdr3_aa: CASSDSAGENYNEQFF
cdr3_length: 11; clone_size: -; v_call: TRBV2; j_call: TRBJ2-1; d_call: -; cdr3_nt: TGTGCCAGCACTAGTTCCCATGAGCAGTTCTTC; cdr3_aa: CASTSSHEQFF
cdr3_length: 16; clone_size: -; v_call: TRBV4-2; j_call: TRBJ2-1; d_call: -; cdr3_nt: TGTGCCAGCAGCCAAGAAATAGAGGGCTCCTACAATGAGCAGTTCTTC; cdr3_aa: CASSQEIEGSYNEQFF
cdr3_length: 15; clone_size: -; v_call: TRBV6-1; j_call: TRBJ1-5; d_call: TRBD1; cdr3_nt: TGTGCCAGCAGTGAAGAGACAGGGACGAATCAGCCCCAGCATTTT; cdr3_aa: CASSEETGTNQPQHF
cdr3_length: 15; clone_size: -; v_call: TRBV3-1/TRBV3-2; j_call: TRBJ2-7; d_call: TRBD1; cdr3_nt: TGTGCCAGCAGCCGCTCCGGACAGGGGGCGCGTGAGCAGTACTTC; cdr3_aa: CASSRSGQGAREQYF
cdr3_length: 15; clone_size: once; v_call: TRBV10-3; j_call: TRBJ2-2; d_call: -; cdr3_nt: TGTGCCATCAGTGAGGCTAGTGAGGACACCGGGGAGCTGTTTTTT; cdr3_aa: CAISEASEDTGELFF
cdr3_length: 15; clone_size: -; v_call: TRBV6-5; j_call: TRBJ2-3; d_call: -; cdr3_nt: TGTGCCAGCAGTTACTCCGACTTTCACACAGATACGCAGTATTTT; cdr3_aa: CASSYSDFHTDTQYF
cdr3_length: 16; clone_size: -; v_call: TRBV28; j_call: TRBJ2-2; d_call: TRBD2; cdr3_nt: TGTGCCAGCAGTTTAATCCTAGCGGGGGGCCACGGGGAGCTGTTTTTT; cdr3_aa: CASSLILAGGHGELFF
cdr3_length: 14; clone_size: -; v_call: TRBV29-1; j_call: TRBJ2-2; d_call: TRBD2; cdr3_nt: TGCAGCGTGCGGACTAGCGGGGGTAGCGGGGAGCTGTTTTTT; cdr3_aa: CSVRTSGGSGELFF
cdr3_length: 17; clone_size: few; v_call: TRBV21-1; j_call: TRBJ1-5; d_call: -; cdr3_nt: TGTGCCAGCAGCAAACGGAGAGGACAGGGGGCAAATCAGCCCCAGCATTTT; cdr3_aa: CASSKRRGQGANQPQHF
cdr3_length: 17; clone_size: -; v_call: TRBV7-8; j_call: TRBJ1-5; d_call: TRBD1; cdr3_nt: TGTGCCAGCAGTTTTGGGACAGGCTTTTATAGCAATCAGCCCCAGCATTTT; cdr3_aa: CASSFGTGFYSNQPQHF
cdr3_length: 18; clone_size: -; v_call: TRBV3-1/TRBV3-2; j_call: TRBJ1-3; d_call: -; cdr3_nt: TGTGCCAGCAGCCAAGAGTCGTCGGGGGTCTTCGGTGGAAACACCATATATTTT; cdr3_aa: CASSQESSGVFGGNTIYF
cdr3_length: 14; clone_size: -; v_call: TRBV5-8; j_call: TRBJ1-1; d_call: TRBD1; cdr3_nt: TGTGCCAGCAGCTTGGGACAGGGGGTTACGGTAGCTTTCTTT; cdr3_aa: CASSLGQGVTVAFF
cdr3_length: 18; clone_size: once; v_call: TRBV4-3; j_call: TRBJ2-5; d_call: TRBD1; cdr3_nt: TGCGCCAGCAGCCAAGACTTTTCGGGGACAGGGGGCTTGGAGACCCAGTACTTC; cdr3_aa: CASSQDFSGTGGLETQYF
cdr3_length: 21; clone_size: few; v_call: TRBV3-1/TRBV3-2; j_call: TRBJ1-2; d_call: TRBD1; cdr3_nt: TGTGCCAGCAGCCAACTCCAAGAGTTTTTTATTACGAGGCAGGGGGCCTATGGCTACACCTTC; cdr3_aa: CASSQLQEFFITRQGAYGYTF
cdr3_length: 20; clone_size: -; v_call: TRBV6-2/TRBV6-3; j_call: TRBJ2-5; d_call: TRBD2; cdr3_nt: TGTGCCAGCAGTTATGGATTGAGCAGCCTAGCGGGGGGTATCCAAGAGACCCAGTACTTC; cdr3_aa: CASSYGLSSLAGGIQETQYF
cdr3_length: 15; clone_size: -; v_call: TRBV7-2; j_call: TRBJ2-2; d_call: -; cdr3_nt: TGTGCCAGCAGCCCAAAGAGAACCAACACCGGGGAGCTGTTTTTT; cdr3_aa: CASSPKRTNTGELFF
cdr3_length: 12; clone_size: -; v_call: TRBV7-3; j_call: TRBJ1-1; d_call: -; cdr3_nt: TGTGCCAGCAGCTCTTCGGACAGTGAAGCTTTCTTT; cdr3_aa: CASSSSDSEAFF
cdr3_length: 18; clone_size: -; v_call: TRBV10-3; j_call: TRBJ2-1; d_call: TRBD2; cdr3_nt: TGTGCCATCAGTGCCCCTAGCGGGGGGGGAGCCTCCTACAATGAGCAGTTCTTC; cdr3_aa: CAISAPSGGGASYNEQFF
cdr3_length: 15; clone_size: -; v_call: TRBV9; j_call: TRBJ1-5; d_call: TRBD1; cdr3_nt: TGTGCCAGCAGCGTTGGACAGGAGGGGAATCAGCCCCAGCATTTT; cdr3_aa: CASSVGQEGNQPQHF
cdr3_length: 15; clone_size: -; v_call: TRBV27; j_call: TRBJ2-2; d_call: TRBD1; cdr3_nt: TGTGCCAGCAGCCCCAGGGGGCTGGGCACCGGGGAGCTGTTTTTT; cdr3_aa: CASSPRGLGTGELFF
cdr3_length: 17; clone_size: -; v_call: TRBV18; j_call: TRBJ2-1; d_call: -; cdr3_nt: TGTGCCAGCTCACCATTCGCTATCCAGCGGGCATACAATGAGCAGTTCTTC; cdr3_aa: CASSPFAIQRAYNEQFF
cdr3_length: 13; clone_size: -; v_call: TRBV12-3/TRBV12-4; j_call: TRBJ2-7; d_call: -; cdr3_nt: TGTGCCAGCAGCCAAACCGCGACAGGACAGCAGTACTTC; cdr3_aa: CASSQTATGQQYF
cdr3_length: 16; clone_size: -; v_call: TRBV9; j_call: TRBJ2-5; d_call: TRBD2; cdr3_nt: TGTGCCAGCAGCGTAGCAGGGACTAGCGGGCAAGAGACCCAGTACTTC; cdr3_aa: CASSVAGTSGQETQYF
cdr3_length: 15; clone_size: -; v_call: TRBV7-2; j_call: TRBJ2-7; d_call: TRBD1; cdr3_nt: TGTGCCAGCAGCCCTCAACAGGGGATAGGTTACGAGCAGTACTTC; cdr3_aa: CASSPQQGIGYEQYF
cdr3_length: 14; clone_size: -; v_call: TRBV5-1; j_call: TRBJ1-2; d_call: TRBD1; cdr3_nt: TGCGCCAGCAGCTTGGAGGCAGGGGGCTATGGCTACACCTTC; cdr3_aa: CASSLEAGGYGYTF
cdr3_length: 15; clone_size: -; v_call: TRBV5-8; j_call: TRBJ2-3; d_call: TRBD1; cdr3_nt: TGTGCCAGCAGCTTGGGACAGGGAAGAGCAGATACGCAGTATTTT; cdr3_aa: CASSLGQGRADTQYF
cdr3_length: 16; clone_size: -; v_call: TRBV7-2; j_call: TRBJ2-3; d_call: -; cdr3_nt: TGTGCCAGCAGCTCCACTCGCGTTAGGGGCGCAGATACGCAGTATTTT; cdr3_aa: CASSSTRVRGADTQYF
cdr3_length: 18; clone_size: -; v_call: TRBV19; j_call: TRBJ2-3; d_call: TRBD2; cdr3_nt: TGTGCCAGTAGTCCCACGTCCGGACTAGCGGGGTACACAGATACGCAGTATTTT; cdr3_aa: CASSPTSGLAGYTDTQYF
cdr3_length: 13; clone_size: -; v_call: TRBV5-1; j_call: TRBJ1-1; d_call: -; cdr3_nt: TGCGCCAGCAGCTTGGTAGCGAACACTGAAGCTTTCTTT; cdr3_aa: CASSLVANTEAFF
cdr3_length: 14; clone_size: few; v_call: TRBV5-1; j_call: TRBJ1-1; d_call: -; cdr3_nt: TGCGCCAGCAGCTTCGGGGGAGTCGGTACTGAAGCTTTCTTT; cdr3_aa: CASSFGGVGTEAFF
cdr3_length: 13; clone_size: -; v_call: TRBV19; j_call: TRBJ1-2; d_call: -; cdr3_nt: TGTGCCAGTAGTATGGGCGGGTACTATGGCTACACCTTC; cdr3_aa: CASSMGGYYGYTF
cdr3_length: 16; clone_size: -; v_call: TRBV19; j_call: TRBJ2-3; d_call: -; cdr3_nt: TGTGCCAGTAGTATGCGGGAACGACCACGGGGAGATACGCAGTATTTT; cdr3_aa: CASSMRERPRGDTQYF
cdr3_length: 17; clone_size: once; v_call: TRBV6-1; j_call: TRBJ2-7; d_call: TRBD1; cdr3_nt: TGTGCCAGCAGTGCCTTCTTTATGACAGGGAGTTTCTACGAGCAGTACTTC; cdr3_aa: CASSAFFMTGSFYEQYF